This TCR beta chain stems from a study of T-cell reconstitution after alpha-beta-depleted transplantation in children. Findings and caveats of the study: Surviving recipient T cells and thymic progenitors accounted for the high day-60 TCRbeta diversity observed in some patients. Several hundred rapidly expanded clones from non-depleted graft cells reportedly supplied alpha-beta T cells about two months post-transplant. Among T cells one year after transplant, newly produced cells accounted for most counts and diversity.

The germline V and J ends were trimmed by 5 bases and 12 bases, with 14 bases remaining between them. The CDR3 has 11 residues. CDR1 is SGHAT and CDR2 is FQNNGV in the germline V gene. It was with unique molecular identifiers that the TCRbeta library was prepared. TCRdb re-analysed the PCR reads in MiXCR, keeping a single row per CDR3 protein. The sample comprises a few hundred thousand distinct CDR3 sequences, 6% to 10% of which are singletons, and approximately 8.6% rests with the top ten. This clonotype was recorded many times. Its target is unknown. The rearrangement uses TRBV11-2 and TRBJ2-7; no clear D. The input for sequencing was peripheral blood, taken 360 days after TCRalphabeta/CD19-depleted stem cell transplant. The clonotype comes from a female patient younger than 10 who had a stem cell transplant for Fanconi anemia, so the T cells may come from the graft donor. The CDR3: CASSPKSLPYF. Here the CDR3 DNA reads TGTGCCAGCAGCCCAAAGTCGTTGCCGTACTTC. The full variable domain, in which reference TRBV11-2 and TRBJ2-7 provide the parts outside the CDR3, is EAGVAQSPRYKIIEKRQSVAFWCNPISGHATLYWYQQILGQGPKLLIQFQNNGVVDDSQLPKDRFSAERLKGVDSTLKIQPAKLEDSAVYLCASSPKSLPYFGPGTRLTVT.